The entry below gives a single TCR beta chain sequence along with its context. This clone was seen a few times. Its antigen remains undetermined. No much larger clone exists at a distance of one base, and base qualities are not known. The data are from a study of cytomegalovirus exposure and HLA in healthy donors (dated by TCRdb to about 2017). Background for the entire study: An earlier analysis of around 600 of the donors reported more than 250 Gb of sequence data and roughly 110 million unique TCR beta sequences from some 180 million T cells. Approximately 310 gigabases of sequencing data and roughly 80 million unique TCR sequences made up an early release that covered 500 to 700 HLA-typed donors. Of the 350 to 450 genotyped donors, approximately 80% were placed in the genetic ancestry cluster associated with self-reported Caucasian donors. The aim of the study was to test whether cataloging public T cell receptors could identify signatures of past pathogen exposure. The T cell repertoires of some 670 subjects were profiled by immunosequencing and related to cytomegalovirus serostatus. Along with the roughly 670-subject first cohort, a separate validation cohort of over 90 different subjects was used. To predict cytomegalovirus infection status, the study combined high-throughput TCR immunosequencing, statistical association of individual TCRs with disease status, and machine learning. In a later analysis, previously published TCR beta repertoires from 500 to 750 donors were re-analyzed and high-resolution HLA genotyping was added so that TCR occurrence patterns could be studied. Rather than drawing on any new phenotypic data, the later analysis identified candidate immune exposures from TCR beta sequences and the way those sequences occurred across donors. An earlier analysis of roughly 580 of the donors used high-throughput TCR beta sequencing to judge whether each TCR beta V gene segment behaved as functional or pseudogenic. Donor age, sex, ethnicity and CMV serostatus were compiled together with the repertoire data. A later genetic analysis took genome-wide SNP genotypes for 398 of the 666 donors and used that subset as a discovery cohort. Every repertoire in the discovery cohort had been generated on one and the same sequencing platform. HLA typing included class I and class II loci at four-digit resolution. The number of donors typed differed by locus, with roughly 629-640 for A, B, C, DRB1 and DQB1, roughly 550 for DQA1, 600 to 610 for DPA1, and around 430 for DPB1. About five DR-DQ haplotypes were handled as single units for association and clustering because linkage in the cohort was strong. Among a few hundred genotyped donors of the cohort, an average of 235,054 unique TCR beta nucleotide sequences were sequenced per donor, roughly 20% of them non-productive. Paper-wide results and their limitations: In a later analysis, the rate of TCR association differed among HLA loci, with DRB1 alleles having the most associated TCRs and HLA-C alleles having the fewest. Cytomegalovirus status was reported to be diagnosed by the classifier with high specificity and sensitivity in both the original and validation cohorts. HLA typing was unavailable for some donors at each locus, so association tests used only the typed subset. In a later analysis, HLA-associated TCR beta chains were found to be more clonally expanded and to have lower generation probabilities than equally common non-associated chains. V-gene and J-gene trimming of TCR beta chains was associated with a missense DCLRE1C variant in a later genetic analysis, and the association was replicated in an independent cohort. In the study, approximately 150 TCR beta chains were listed as associated with cytomegalovirus. The sequencing pipeline was judged likely to have produced a cluster of highly shared sequence variants as a technical artifact. In an earlier analysis of approximately 590 of the donors, most TCR beta V segments appeared in productive rearrangements about 90% or about 30% of the time, broadly matching IMGT annotations. It was suggested by the authors that the approach could potentially be generalized to other disease states and immunological phenotypes. For the cohort, immune exposure information was limited to CMV serostatus. In this cohort, only TCR beta chains were sequenced, and detectable features were limited by the absence of alpha or paired-chain data. A further reported finding was that TCR beta sequences accurately predicted the HLA-A and HLA-B alleles for most subjects in the first cohort. Linkage disequilibrium might explain the correlated functional status among segregating V segments, but an unknown experimental factor could not be excluded. When HLA alleles, especially DR and DQ, strongly co-occurred, attributing TCR associations to individual alleles was difficult. At a false discovery rate of 0.05, a later analysis linked about 16,000 TCR beta sequences to specific HLA alleles. Because the 87-base-pair reads could not distinguish some IMGT-functional V segments, including TRBV6-2 and TRBV6-3, those segments were excluded. According to a later analysis, most CMV-associated TCR beta chains appeared to be HLA-restricted, and the HLA associations seemed to be driven largely by CMV exposure. A few of the identified cytomegalovirus-associated TCR beta chains were confirmed in vitro to be specific for cytomegalovirus antigens. Compared with the approximately 670-donor mean, donors in an Asian-associated ancestry cluster had fewer N-insertions in productive TCRs, according to a later genetic analysis. While some public TCRs were present in many individuals, most TCR sequences turned up only very rarely across donors. The presence/absence analyses assumed that sequencing depth was roughly uniform across donors, and that assumption may not be true. According to a later analysis, parvovirus B19, influenza, CMV and Epstein-Barr virus appeared linked to several top co-occurrence clusters. Because counts were too low, 15 to 20 rarely observed V segments, including chromosome 9 orphons, were excluded from the earlier analysis of 587 of the donors.

The cohort consisted of more than 650 healthy bone marrow donors. All cohort members were sampled while nominally healthy, although unrecorded immune exposures were likely present. The donor tested CMV seropositive, placing the donor among the roughly 270 seropositive members of the cohort. A peripheral blood sample was provided by each donor, and peripheral blood mononuclear cells were used for TCR beta sequencing. Genomic DNA extraction from the blood cell samples was performed with the Qiagen DNeasy Blood Extraction Kit. The library came from the immunoSEQ multiplex PCR assay. The multiplex PCR relied on a mix of 60 forward primers for TCR Vbeta segments and 13 reverse primers for TCR Jbeta segments. A multiplex PCR assay on genomic DNA amplified the CDR3 region of rearranged TCR beta genes. The amplified TCR beta libraries were sequenced on the Illumina HiSeq System as 87-base-pair reads. Regarding the original processing steps: A later analysis tallied roughly 76 million unique TCR beta chains across the 660 or so repertoires, and 10 million to 11 million of those chains were shared by two or more donors. Raw reads were error-corrected and collapsed into unique sequences with a nearest-neighbor algorithm that merged closely related sequences to remove PCR and sequencing errors. V, D and J gene segments were assigned by aligning CDR3 sequences to IMGT reference sequences. For a sequence to be retained, a match of at least six nucleotides to both a V gene segment and a J gene segment was required. A rearrangement counted as productive if the CDR3 had no stop codons and remained in frame with V and J, and every other rearrangement counted as non-productive. Following IMGT convention, CDR3 was defined as the stretch from the second conserved V-encoded cysteine to the conserved J-encoded phenylalanine. The earlier analysis of roughly 590 of the donors excluded any sequence lacking an unambiguous match to a single V gene segment. In an earlier analysis of approximately 550 of the donors, V segments were called functional above 56.7% productive rearrangements and were called segregating when the between-donor standard deviation exceeded 5%. To diagnose cytomegalovirus status from the catalog of TCR beta chain sequences, a statistical classification framework was built. V and J gene assignment, in a later analysis, came from comparing TCR nucleotide sequences with IMGT/GENE-DB human TR gene sequences. A later analysis assigned CDR3 sequences and most-parsimonious VDJ recombination scenarios with the TCRdist pipeline. In a later analysis, each TCR beta chain was defined by its CDR3 amino acid sequence together with its V-gene family, and reads lacking a unique V-gene family were excluded. As a way to deal with suspected cross-contamination and a sequencing artifact, a later analysis dropped over 550 nucleotide sequences that were highly shared and had low generation probability. In a later analysis, a clonal expansion index was calculated for each public chain from normalized within-repertoire ranks of inferred template counts. In a later analysis, generation probabilities were computed with a VDJ recombination model fitted to out-of-frame rearrangements, and the resulting probabilities were checked against IGoR. Hypergeometric tests were used in a later analysis to score TCR-TCR, TCR-HLA and TCR-CMV co-occurrence, with a repertoire-size bias correction applied to the TCR pairs. In a later analysis, false discovery rates were estimated by permuting HLA or CMV assignments 20 times. In a later analysis, co-occurring TCRs were grouped using DBSCAN, and TCRdist sequence similarity was added for clustering within HLA-allele-positive subsets. Co-occurrence clustering excluded repertoires with fewer than 30,000 or more than 120,000 public chains, plus five with anomalous nucleotide sharing. In its TCRdb copy, this immuneACCESS table keeps in-frame sequences only and misses some clones. Where compared with another copy, unresolved V genes explain less than half of these, and the others have no known cause. V and J calls and clone size are those listed in that table; D and trimming were worked out from the DNA. Recorded for this sample are some 130,000 clones; nearly 65% of them occurred a single time. 9% to 10% of the sample belongs to the ten largest clones.

CDR1 and CDR2 are drawn from the germline V gene: MDHEN, SYDVKM. V loses 5 bases at its end and J loses 4 bases; junction bases beyond the gene matches: 14. Its CDR3 holds 17 amino acids, cysteine through phenylalanine. Only CDR3 DNA remains: 51 bases, in frame from the first base. The rearrangement combines TRBV28 with TRBJ2-7, with 10 bases in between that match TRBD2. Sample: PBMCs. The receptor comes from a man aged 35 to 55 in good health and CMV-seropositive. The encoded CDR3 is CASSPLNPLAGHYEQYF. The bases read TGTGCCAGCAGTCCATTGAACCCACTAGCGGGACATTACGAGCAGTACTTC. The variable domain in full, with residues beyond the CDR3 obtained from the reference TRBV28 and TRBJ2-7 genes, is DVKVTQSSRYLVKRTGEKVFLECVQDMDHENMFWYRQDPGLGLRLIYFSYDVKMKEKGDIPEGYSVSREKKERFSLILESASTNQTSMYLCASSPLNPLAGHYEQYFGPGTRLTVT.